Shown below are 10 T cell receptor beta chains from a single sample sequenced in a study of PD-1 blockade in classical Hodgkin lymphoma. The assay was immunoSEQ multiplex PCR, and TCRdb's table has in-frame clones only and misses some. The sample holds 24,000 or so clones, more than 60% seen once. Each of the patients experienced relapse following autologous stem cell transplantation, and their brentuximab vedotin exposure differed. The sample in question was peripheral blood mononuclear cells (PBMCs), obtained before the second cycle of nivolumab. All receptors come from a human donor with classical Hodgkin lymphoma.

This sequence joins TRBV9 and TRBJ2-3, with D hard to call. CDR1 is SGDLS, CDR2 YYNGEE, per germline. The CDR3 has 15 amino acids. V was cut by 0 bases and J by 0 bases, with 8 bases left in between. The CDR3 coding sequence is TGTGCCAGCAGCGTAGGACCGTCTAGCACAGATACGCAGTATTTT. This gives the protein CASSVGPSSTDTQYF. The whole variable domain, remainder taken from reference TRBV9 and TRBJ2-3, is DSGVTQTPKHLITATGQRVTLRCSPRSGDLSVYWYQQSLDQGLQFLIQYYNGEERAKGNILERFSAQQFPDLHSELNLSSLELGDSALYFCASSVGPSSTDTQYFGPGTRLTVL.

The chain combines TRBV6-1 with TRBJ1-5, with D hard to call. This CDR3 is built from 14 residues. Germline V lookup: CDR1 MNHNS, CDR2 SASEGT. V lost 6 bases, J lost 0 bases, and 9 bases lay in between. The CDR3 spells CASSGQYSNQPQHF. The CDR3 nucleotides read TGTGCCAGCAGCGGGCAGTATAGCAATCAGCCCCAGCATTTT.

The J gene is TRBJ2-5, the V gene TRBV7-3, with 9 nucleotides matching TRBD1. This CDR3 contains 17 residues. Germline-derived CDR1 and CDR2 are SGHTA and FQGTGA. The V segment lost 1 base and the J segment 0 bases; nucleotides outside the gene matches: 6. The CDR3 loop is CASSLNGGTGYQETQYF. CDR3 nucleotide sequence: TGTGCCAGCAGCTTAAATGGCGGGACAGGGTACCAAGAGACCCAGTACTTC. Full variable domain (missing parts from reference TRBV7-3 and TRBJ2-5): GAGVSQTPSNKVTEKGKYVELRCDPISGHTALYWYRQSLGQGPEFLIYFQGTGAADDSGLPNDRFFAVRPEGSVSTLKIQRTERGDSAVYLCASSLNGGTGYQETQYFGPGTRLLVL.

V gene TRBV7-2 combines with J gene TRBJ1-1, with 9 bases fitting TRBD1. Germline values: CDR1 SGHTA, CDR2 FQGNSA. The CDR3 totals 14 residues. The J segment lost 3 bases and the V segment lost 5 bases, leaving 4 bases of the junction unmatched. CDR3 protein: CASSPGTGYTEAFF. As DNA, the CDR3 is TGTGCCAGCAGCCCCGGGACAGGGTACACTGAAGCTTTCTTT.

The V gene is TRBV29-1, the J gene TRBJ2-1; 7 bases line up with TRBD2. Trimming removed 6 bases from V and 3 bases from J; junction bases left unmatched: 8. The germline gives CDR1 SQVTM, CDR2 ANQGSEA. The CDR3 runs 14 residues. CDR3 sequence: CSVTFLADYNEQFF. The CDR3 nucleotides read TGCAGCGTGACGTTTCTAGCGGACTACAATGAGCAGTTCTTC.

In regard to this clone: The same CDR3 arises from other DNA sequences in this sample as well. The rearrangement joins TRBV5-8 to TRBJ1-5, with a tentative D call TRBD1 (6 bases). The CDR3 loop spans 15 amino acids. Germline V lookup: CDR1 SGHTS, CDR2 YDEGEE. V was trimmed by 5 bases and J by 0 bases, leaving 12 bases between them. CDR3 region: CASSLQGYSNQPQHF. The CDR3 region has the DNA TGTGCCAGCAGTCTACAGGGCTATAGCAATCAGCCCCAGCATTTT.

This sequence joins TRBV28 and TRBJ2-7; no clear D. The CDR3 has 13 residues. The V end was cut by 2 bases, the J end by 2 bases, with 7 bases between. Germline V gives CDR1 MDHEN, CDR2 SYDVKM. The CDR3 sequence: CASSLPITYEQYF. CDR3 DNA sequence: TGTGCCAGCAGTTTACCGATTACCTACGAGCAGTACTTC. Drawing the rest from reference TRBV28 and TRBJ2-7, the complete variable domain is DVKVTQSSRYLVKRTGEKVFLECVQDMDHENMFWYRQDPGLGLRLIYFSYDVKMKEKGDIPEGYSVSREKKERFSLILESASTNQTSMYLCASSLPITYEQYFGPGTRLTVT.

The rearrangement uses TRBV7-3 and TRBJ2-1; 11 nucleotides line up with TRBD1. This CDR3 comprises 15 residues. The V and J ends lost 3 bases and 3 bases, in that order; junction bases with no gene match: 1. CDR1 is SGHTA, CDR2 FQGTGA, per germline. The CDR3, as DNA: TGTGCCAGCAGCTTGGACAGGGGGCTCTACAATGAGCAGTTCTTC. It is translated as CASSLDRGLYNEQFF.

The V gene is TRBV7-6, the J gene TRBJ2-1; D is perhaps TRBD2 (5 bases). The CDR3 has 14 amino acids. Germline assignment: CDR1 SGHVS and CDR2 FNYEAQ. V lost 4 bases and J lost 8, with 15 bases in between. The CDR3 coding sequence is TGTGCCAGCAGCTCCCTAGGGAGTCTGGATGAGCAGTTCTTC. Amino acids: CASSSLGSLDEQFF.

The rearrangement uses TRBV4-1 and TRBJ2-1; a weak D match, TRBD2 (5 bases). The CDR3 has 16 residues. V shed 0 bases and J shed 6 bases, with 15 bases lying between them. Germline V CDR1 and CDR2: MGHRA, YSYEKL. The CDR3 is CASSQDPRRAANEQFF. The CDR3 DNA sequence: TGCGCCAGCAGCCAAGATCCCCGGCGGGCGGCCAATGAGCAGTTCTTC.